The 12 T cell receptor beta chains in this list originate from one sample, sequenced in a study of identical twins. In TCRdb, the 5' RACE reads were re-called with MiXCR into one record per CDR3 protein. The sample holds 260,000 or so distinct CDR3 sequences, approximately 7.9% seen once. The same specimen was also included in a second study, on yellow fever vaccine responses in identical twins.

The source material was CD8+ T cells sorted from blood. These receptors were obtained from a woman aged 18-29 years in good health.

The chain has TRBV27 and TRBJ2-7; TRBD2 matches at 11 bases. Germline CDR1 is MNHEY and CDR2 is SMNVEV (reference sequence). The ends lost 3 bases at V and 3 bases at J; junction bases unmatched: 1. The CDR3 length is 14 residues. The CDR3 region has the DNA TGTGCCAGCAGTTTTGGGACTAGCGGCTACGAGCAGTACTTC. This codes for CASSFGTSGYEQYF.

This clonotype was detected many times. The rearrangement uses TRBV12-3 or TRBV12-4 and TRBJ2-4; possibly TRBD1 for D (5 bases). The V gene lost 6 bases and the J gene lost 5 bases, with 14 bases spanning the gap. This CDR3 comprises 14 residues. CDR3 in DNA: TGTGCCAGCAGATGGGCAGGGCAGGAAAACATTCAGTACTTC. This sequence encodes CASRWAGQENIQYF.

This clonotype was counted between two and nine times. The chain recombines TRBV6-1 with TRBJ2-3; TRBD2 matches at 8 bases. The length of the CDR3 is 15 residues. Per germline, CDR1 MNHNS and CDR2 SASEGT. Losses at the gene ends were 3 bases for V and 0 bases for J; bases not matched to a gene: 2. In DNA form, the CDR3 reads TGTGCCAGCAGTGAGGAGCGGGGGAGCACAGATACGCAGTATTTT. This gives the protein CASSEERGSTDTQYF.

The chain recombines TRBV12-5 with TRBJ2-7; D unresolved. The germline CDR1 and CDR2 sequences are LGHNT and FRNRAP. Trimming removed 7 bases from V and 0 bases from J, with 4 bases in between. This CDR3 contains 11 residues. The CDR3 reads CASAHSYEQYF. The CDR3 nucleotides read TGTGCTAGTGCCCACTCCTACGAGCAGTACTTC.

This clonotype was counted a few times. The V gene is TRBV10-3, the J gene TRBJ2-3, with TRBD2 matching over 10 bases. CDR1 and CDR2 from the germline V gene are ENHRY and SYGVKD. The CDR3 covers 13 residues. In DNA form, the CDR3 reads TGTGCTCAGCGGGAGGGCCTCGCAGATACGCAGTATTTT. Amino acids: CAQREGLADTQYF.

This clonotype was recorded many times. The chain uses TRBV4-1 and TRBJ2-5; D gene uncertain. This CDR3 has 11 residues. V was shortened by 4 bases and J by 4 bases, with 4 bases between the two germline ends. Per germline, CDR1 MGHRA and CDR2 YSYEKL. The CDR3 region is CASSPGETQYF. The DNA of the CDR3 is TGCGCCAGCAGCCCTGGAGAGACCCAGTACTTC.

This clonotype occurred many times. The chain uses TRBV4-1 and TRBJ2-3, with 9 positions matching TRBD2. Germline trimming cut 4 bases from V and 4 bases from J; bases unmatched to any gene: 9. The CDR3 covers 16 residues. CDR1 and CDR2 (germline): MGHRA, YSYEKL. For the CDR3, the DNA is TGCGCCAGCAGCCCAACACAACTAGCGGGTTCAGATACGCAGTATTTT. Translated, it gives CASSPTQLAGSDTQYF.

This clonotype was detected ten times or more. The DNA of the CDR3 is TGTGCCAGCAGTTTACGACCCACTCATACGCAGTATTTT. It translates to CASSLRPTHTQYF. The chain links TRBV27 to TRBJ2-3; D not resolved. This CDR3 spans 13 amino acids. Trimming took off 2 bases at V and 7 bases at J, with 10 bases between the two ends. CDR1 MNHEY and CDR2 SMNVEV come from the germline V gene (reference sequence).

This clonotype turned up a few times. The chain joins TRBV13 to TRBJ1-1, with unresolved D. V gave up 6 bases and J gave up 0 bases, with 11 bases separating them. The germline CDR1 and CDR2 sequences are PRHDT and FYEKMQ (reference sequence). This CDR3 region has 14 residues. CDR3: CASSLRFVNTEAFF. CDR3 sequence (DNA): TGTGCCAGCAGTCTTCGGTTTGTGAACACTGAAGCTTTCTTT.

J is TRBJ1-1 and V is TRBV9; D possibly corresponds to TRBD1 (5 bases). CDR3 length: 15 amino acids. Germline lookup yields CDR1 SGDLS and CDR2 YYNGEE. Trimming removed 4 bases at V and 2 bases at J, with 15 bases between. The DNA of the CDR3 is TGTGCCAGCAGCCCTAGTGGGGGATCCAACACTGAAGCTTTCTTT. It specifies CASSPSGGSNTEAFF.

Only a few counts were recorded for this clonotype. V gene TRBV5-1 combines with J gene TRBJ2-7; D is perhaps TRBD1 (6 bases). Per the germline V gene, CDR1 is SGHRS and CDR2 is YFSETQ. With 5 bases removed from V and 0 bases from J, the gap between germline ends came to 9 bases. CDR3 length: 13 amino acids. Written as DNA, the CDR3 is TGCGCCAGCAGTGGACAGAGCTCCTACGAGCAGTACTTC. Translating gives CASSGQSSYEQYF. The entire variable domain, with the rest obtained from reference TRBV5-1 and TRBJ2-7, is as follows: KAGVTQTPRYLIKTRGQQVTLSCSPISGHRSVSWYQQTPGQGLQFLFEYFSETQRNKGNFPGRFSGRQFSNSRSEMNVSTLELGDSALYLCASSGQSSYEQYFGPGTRLTVT.

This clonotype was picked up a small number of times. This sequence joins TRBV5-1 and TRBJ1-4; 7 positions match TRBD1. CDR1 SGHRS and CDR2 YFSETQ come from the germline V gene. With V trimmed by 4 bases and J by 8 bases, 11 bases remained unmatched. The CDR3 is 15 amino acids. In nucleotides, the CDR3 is TGCGCCAGCAGCCCAGGGGGGCAGGGGGTCGAAAAACTGTTTTTT. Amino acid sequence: CASSPGGQGVEKLFF.